A single TCR beta chain is shown here with its context. The protocol was immunoSEQ multiplex PCR, while the TCRdb copy is restricted to in-frame clones and leaves out a portion. The profile shows 250,000 to 400,000 clones, about 85% of them singletons. The data belong to a study of cytomegalovirus exposure and HLA in healthy donors. Trimming took off 2 bases at V and 6 bases at J, with 18 bases between the two ends. Germline CDR1 reads SGHTA; CDR2 reads FQGTGA. CDR3 size: 16 residues. The chain links TRBV7-3 to TRBJ2-3, with D tentatively TRBD1 or TRBD2 (6 bases each). This receptor was obtained from a woman in her twenties or thirties in good health and CMV-seropositive. Sequencing input: PBMCs. The CDR3 DNA follows: TGTGCCAGCAGCTTAGAAGTGACAGGCGGGGAGGATACGCAGTATTTT. Amino acids: CASSLEVTGGEDTQYF.